This record covers a single T cell receptor beta chain. Its antigen remains unknown. Per the germline V gene, CDR1 is MNHNS and CDR2 is SASEGT. Trimming took 6 bases from V and 3 from J, leaving 11 bases between them. There are 13 residues in the CDR3. This entry is derived from a study of shared clonotypes between healthy human individuals. In the authors' methods: Junction-only sequences without quality scores were provided by ImmunoSEQ, so filtering was different. The method was immunoSEQ multiplex PCR; TCRdb's version includes in-frame clones alone and lacks a portion of them. V and J calls plus clone size are reproduced from that table; the DNA served to infer D and trimming. The sample has some 630,000 clones; 95% to 97% are singletons. Study-level findings and limits: Unshared clonotypes carried lower generation probabilities than those common to all four donors.

Only CD45RO-negative cells positively selected for CCR7 counted as naive CD8 cells, so terminally differentiated effector memory CD45RA+ cells were excluded. The study drew its donors from healthy HIV-negative adults without recent acute infections or vaccinations. The donors were all Caucasian adults (living in Nashville, Tennessee). The sequencing input was naive CD8+ T cells sorted from blood. J is TRBJ1-1 and V is TRBV6-1, with D tentatively TRBD1 (6 bases). The clonotype originates from a woman aged 25 to 39 in good health. CDR3 region: CASSPEGDTEAFF. In DNA, the CDR3 is TGTGCCAGCAGCCCTGAGGGGGACACTGAAGCTTTCTTT.